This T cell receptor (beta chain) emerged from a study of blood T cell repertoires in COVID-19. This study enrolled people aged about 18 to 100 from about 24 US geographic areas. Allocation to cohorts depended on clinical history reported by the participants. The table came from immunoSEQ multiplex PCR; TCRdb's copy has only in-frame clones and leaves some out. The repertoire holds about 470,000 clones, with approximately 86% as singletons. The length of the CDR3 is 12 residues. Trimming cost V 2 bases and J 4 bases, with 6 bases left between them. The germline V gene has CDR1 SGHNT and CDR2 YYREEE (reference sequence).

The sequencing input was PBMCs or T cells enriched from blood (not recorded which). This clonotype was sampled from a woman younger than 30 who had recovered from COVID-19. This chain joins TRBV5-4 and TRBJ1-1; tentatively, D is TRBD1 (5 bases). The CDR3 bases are TGTGCCAGCAGCTTTAGGGGCACTGAAGCTTTCTTT. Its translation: CASSFRGTEAFF.